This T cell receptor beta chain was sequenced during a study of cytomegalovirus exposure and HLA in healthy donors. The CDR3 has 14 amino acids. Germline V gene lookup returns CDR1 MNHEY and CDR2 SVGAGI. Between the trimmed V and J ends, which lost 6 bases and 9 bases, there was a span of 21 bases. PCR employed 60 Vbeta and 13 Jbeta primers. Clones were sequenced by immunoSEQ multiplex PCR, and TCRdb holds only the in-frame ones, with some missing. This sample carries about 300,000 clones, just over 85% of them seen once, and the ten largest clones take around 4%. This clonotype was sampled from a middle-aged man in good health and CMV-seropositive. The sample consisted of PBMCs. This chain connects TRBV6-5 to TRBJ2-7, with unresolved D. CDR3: CASRDEGSERGQYF. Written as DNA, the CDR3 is TGTGCCAGCAGGGATGAAGGAAGCGAGCGCGGGCAGTACTTC.